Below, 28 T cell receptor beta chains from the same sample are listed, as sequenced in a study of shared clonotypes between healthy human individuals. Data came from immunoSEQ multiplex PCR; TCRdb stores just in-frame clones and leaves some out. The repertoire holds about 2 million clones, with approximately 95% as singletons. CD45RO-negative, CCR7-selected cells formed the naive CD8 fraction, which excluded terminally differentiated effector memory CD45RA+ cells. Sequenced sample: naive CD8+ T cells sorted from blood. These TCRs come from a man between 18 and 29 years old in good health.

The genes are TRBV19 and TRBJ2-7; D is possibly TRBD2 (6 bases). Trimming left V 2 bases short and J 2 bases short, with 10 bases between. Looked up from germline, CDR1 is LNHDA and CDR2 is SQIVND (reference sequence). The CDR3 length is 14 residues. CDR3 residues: CASSIRGVAYEQYF. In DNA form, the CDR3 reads TGTGCCAGTAGTATACGCGGGGTTGCCTACGAGCAGTACTTC.

Here the CDR3 reads CAWSVETDTQYF. In nucleotides, the CDR3 is TGTGCCTGGAGTGTAGAAACAGATACGCAGTATTTT. V and J are TRBV30 and TRBJ2-3; no firm D call. The CDR3 length is 12 residues. From germline, CDR1 is GTSNPN and CDR2 SVGIG (reference sequence). Trimming removed 0 bases at V and 3 bases at J, with 4 bases between.

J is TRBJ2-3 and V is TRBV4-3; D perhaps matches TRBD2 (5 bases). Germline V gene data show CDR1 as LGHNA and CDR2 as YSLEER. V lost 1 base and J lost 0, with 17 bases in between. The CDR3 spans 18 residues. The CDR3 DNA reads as TGCGCCAGCAGCCAAGCTCCTGTAAGCGGTTGGAGCACAGATACGCAGTATTTT. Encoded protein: CASSQAPVSGWSTDTQYF.

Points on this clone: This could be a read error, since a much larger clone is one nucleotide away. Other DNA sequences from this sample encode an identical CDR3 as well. CDR3 DNA: TGTGCCAGCAGTTTGCAGGGGACCTACGAGCAGTACTTC. Protein sequence: CASSLQGTYEQYF. The genes are TRBV27 and TRBJ2-7; D possibly corresponds to TRBD1 (6 bases). V was clipped by 3 bases and J by 2 bases, with 8 bases between them. Germline CDR1 and CDR2: MNHEY and SMNVEV (reference sequence). The CDR3 is 13 residues long.

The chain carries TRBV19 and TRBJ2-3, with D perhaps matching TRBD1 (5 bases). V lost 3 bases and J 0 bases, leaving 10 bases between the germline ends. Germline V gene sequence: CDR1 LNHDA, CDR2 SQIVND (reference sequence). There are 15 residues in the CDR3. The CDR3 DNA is TGTGCCAGTAGTATTTTTAAGGGGAGCACAGATACGCAGTATTTT. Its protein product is CASSIFKGSTDTQYF.

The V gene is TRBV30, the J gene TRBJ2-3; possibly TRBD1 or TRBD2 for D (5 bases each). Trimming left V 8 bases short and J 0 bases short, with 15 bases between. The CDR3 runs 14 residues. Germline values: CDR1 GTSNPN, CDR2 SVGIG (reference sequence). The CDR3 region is CAREGSVSTDTQYF. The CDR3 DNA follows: TGTGCCCGCGAGGGGAGCGTAAGCACAGATACGCAGTATTTT.

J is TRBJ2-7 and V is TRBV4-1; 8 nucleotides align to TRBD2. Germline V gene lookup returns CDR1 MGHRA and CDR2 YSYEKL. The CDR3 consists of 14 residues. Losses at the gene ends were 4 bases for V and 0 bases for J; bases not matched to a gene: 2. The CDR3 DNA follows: TGCGCCAGCAGCCTAGCGGGGTCCTCCTACGAGCAGTACTTC. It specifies CASSLAGSSYEQYF.

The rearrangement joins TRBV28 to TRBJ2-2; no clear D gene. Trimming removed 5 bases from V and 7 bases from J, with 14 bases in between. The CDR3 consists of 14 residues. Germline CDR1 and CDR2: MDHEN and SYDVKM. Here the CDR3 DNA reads TGTGCCAGCAGTCTCTACAATGGAAACGGGGAGCTGTTTTTT. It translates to CASSLYNGNGELFF.

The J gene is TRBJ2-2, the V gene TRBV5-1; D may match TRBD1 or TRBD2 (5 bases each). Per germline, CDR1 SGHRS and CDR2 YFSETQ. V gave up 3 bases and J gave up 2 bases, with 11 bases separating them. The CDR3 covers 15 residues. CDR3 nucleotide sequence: TGCGCCAGCAGCTGGGAGACAGATAACACCGGGGAGCTGTTTTTT. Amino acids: CASSWETDNTGELFF.

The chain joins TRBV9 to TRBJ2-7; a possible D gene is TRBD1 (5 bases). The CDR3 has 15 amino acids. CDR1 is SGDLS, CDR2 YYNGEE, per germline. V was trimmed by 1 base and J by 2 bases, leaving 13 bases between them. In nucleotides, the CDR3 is TGTGCCAGCAGCGTATATGGGGCACCCACCTACGAGCAGTACTTC. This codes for CASSVYGAPTYEQYF.

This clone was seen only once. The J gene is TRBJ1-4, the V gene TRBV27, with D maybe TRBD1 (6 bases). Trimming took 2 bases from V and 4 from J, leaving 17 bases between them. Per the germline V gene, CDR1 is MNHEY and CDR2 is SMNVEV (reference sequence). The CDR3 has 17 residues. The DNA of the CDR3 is TGTGCCAGCAGTTTAGGGCCCGTCGGGACAAGTAATGAAAAACTGTTTTTT. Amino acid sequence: CASSLGPVGTSNEKLFF.

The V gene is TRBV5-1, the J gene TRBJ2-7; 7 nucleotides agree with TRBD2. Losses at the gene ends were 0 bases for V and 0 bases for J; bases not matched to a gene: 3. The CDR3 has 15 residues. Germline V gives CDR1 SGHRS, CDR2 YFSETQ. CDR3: CASSLDASGSYEQYF. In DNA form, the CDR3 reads TGCGCCAGCAGCTTGGATGCTAGCGGCTCCTACGAGCAGTACTTC.

The CDR3: CAWSQKILTYQETQYF. The CDR3 nucleotides are TGTGCCTGGAGTCAGAAGATCCTTACGTACCAAGAGACCCAGTACTTC. V gene TRBV30 combines with J gene TRBJ2-5, with unresolved D. The CDR3 has 16 residues. Trimming pared 2 bases from V and 0 bases from J, leaving 16 bases between. The germline gives CDR1 GTSNPN, CDR2 SVGIG (reference sequence).

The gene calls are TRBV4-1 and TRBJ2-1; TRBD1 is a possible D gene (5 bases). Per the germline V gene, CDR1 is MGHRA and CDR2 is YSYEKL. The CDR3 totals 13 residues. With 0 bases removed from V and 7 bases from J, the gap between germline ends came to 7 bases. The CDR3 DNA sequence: TGCGCCAGCAGCCAAGAGGGGCTTAATGAGCAGTTCTTC. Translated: CASSQEGLNEQFF.

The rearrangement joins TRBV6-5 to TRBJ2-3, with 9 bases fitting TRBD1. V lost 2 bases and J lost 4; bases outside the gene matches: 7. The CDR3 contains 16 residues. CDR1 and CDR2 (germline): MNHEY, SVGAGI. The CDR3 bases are TGTGCCAGCAGTTACGTCACAGGGGGCCCAGCAGATACGCAGTATTTT. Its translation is CASSYVTGGPADTQYF.

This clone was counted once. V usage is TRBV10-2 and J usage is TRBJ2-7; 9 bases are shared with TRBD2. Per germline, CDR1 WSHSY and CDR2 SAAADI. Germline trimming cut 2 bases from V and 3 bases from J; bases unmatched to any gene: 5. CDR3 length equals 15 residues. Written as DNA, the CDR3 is TGCGCCAGCAGTGAGATGGCTAGCGGGGACTACGAGCAGTACTTC. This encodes CASSEMASGDYEQYF.

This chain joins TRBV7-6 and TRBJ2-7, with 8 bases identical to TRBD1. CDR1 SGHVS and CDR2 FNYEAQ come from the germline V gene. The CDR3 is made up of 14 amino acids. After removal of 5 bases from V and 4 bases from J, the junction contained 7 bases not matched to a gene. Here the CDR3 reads CASSPSDRGYEQYF. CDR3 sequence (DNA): TGTGCCAGCAGCCCCTCCGACAGGGGATACGAGCAGTACTTC.

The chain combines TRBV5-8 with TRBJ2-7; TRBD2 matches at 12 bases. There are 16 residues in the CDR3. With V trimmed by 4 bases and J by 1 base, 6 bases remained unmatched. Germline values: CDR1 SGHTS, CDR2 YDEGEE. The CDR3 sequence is CASSHGTSGLSYEQYF. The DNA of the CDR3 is TGTGCCAGCAGCCACGGGACTAGCGGGCTGTCCTACGAGCAGTACTTC.

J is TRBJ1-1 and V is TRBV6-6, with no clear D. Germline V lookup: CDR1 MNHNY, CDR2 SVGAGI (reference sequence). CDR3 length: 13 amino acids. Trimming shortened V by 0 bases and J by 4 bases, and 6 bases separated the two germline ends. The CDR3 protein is CASSYSSSTEAFF. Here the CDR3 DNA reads TGTGCCAGCAGTTACTCCTCGAGCACTGAAGCTTTCTTT.

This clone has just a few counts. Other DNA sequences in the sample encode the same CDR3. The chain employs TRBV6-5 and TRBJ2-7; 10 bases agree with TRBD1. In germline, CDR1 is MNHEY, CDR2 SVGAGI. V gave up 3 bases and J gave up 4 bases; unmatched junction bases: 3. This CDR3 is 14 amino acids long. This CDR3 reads CASSYAGQGYEQYF. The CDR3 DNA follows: TGTGCCAGCAGTTATGCGGGACAGGGGTACGAGCAGTACTTC.

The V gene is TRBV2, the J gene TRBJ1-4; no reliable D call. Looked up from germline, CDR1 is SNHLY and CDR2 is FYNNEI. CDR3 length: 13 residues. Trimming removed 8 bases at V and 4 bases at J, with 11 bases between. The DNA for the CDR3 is TGTGCCAGCCACGATGGCAGTAATGAAAAACTGTTTTTT. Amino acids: CASHDGSNEKLFF.

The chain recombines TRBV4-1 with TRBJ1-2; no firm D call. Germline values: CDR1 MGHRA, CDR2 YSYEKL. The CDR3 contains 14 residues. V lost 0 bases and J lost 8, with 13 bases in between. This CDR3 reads CASSQDRAEGGYTF. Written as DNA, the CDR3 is TGCGCCAGCAGCCAAGATAGGGCAGAAGGAGGCTACACCTTC.

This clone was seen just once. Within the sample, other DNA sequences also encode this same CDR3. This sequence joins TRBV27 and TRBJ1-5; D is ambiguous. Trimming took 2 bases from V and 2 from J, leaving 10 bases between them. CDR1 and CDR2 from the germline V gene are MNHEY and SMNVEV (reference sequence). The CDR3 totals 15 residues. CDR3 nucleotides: TGTGCCAGCAGTTTAGGTAGCCGTGGCAATCAGCCCCAGCATTTT. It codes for CASSLGSRGNQPQHF.

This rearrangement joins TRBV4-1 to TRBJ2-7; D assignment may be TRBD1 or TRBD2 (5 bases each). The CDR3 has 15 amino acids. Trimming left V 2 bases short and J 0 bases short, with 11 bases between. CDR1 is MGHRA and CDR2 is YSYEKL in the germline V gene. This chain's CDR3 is CASSQMAGTSYEQYF. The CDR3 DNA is TGCGCCAGCAGCCAAATGGCAGGGACCTCCTACGAGCAGTACTTC.

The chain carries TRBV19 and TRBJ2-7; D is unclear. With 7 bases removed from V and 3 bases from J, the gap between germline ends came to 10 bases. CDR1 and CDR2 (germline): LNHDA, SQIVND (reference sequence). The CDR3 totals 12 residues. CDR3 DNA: TGTGCCAGTACCTCCCCGAACTACGAGCAGTACTTC. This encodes CASTSPNYEQYF.

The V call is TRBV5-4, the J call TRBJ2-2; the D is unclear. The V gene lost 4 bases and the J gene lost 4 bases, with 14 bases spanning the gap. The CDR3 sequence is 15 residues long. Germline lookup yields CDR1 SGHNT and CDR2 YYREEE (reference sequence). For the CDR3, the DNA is TGTGCCAGCAGCCGGTCGGGCCAGCTCACCGGGGAGCTGTTTTTT. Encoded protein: CASSRSGQLTGELFF. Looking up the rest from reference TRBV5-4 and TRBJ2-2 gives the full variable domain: ETGVTQSPTHLIKTRGQQVTLRCSSQSGHNTVSWYQQALGQGPQFIFQYYREEENGRGNFPPRFSGLQFPNYSSELNVNALELDDSALYLCASSRSGQLTGELFFGEGSRLTVL.

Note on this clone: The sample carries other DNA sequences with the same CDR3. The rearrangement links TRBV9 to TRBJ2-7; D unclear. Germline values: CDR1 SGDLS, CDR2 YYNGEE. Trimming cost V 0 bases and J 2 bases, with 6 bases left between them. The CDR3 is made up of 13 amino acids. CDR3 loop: CASSVGPAYEQYF. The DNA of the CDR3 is TGTGCCAGCAGCGTAGGGCCCGCCTACGAGCAGTACTTC.

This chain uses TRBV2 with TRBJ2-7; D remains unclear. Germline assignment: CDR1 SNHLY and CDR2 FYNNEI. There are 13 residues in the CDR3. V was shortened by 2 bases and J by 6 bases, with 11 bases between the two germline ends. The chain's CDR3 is CASSETVGSEQYF. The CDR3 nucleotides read TGTGCCAGCAGTGAAACGGTGGGATCCGAGCAGTACTTC.